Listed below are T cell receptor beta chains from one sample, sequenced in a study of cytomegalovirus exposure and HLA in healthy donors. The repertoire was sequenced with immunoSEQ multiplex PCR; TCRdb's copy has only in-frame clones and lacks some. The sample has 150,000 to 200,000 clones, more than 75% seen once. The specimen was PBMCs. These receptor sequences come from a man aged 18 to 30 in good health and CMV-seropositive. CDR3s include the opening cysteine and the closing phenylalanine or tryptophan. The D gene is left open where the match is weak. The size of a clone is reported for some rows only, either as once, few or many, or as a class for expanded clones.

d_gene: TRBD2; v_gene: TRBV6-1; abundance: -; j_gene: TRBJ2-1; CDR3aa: CASSEARLAQSSYNEQFF; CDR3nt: TGTGCCAGCAGTGAAGCCCGACTAGCCCAGAGCTCCTACAATGAGCAGTTCTTC
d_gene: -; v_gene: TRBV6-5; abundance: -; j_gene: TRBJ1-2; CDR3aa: CASSYSIGDGYTF; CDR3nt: TGTGCCAGCAGTTACTCAATCGGGGATGGCTACACCTTC
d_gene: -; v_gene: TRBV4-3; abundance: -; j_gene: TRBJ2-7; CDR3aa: CASSQDLRAQQYF; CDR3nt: TGCGCCAGCAGCCAAGATCTTAGAGCCCAGCAGTACTTC
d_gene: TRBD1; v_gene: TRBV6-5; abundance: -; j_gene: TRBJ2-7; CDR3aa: CASSYSRDRGPYEQYF; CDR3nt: TGTGCCAGCAGTTACTCCCGGGACAGGGGACCCTACGAGCAGTACTTC
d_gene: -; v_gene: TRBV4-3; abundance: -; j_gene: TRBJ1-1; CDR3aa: CASSTRPLVGDTEAFF; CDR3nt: TGCGCCAGCAGCACCCGTCCACTGGTAGGGGACACTGAAGCTTTCTTT
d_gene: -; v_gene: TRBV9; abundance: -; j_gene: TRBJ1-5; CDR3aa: CASSVGRTAGNQPQHF; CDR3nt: TGTGCCAGCAGCGTAGGGCGGACTGCGGGCAATCAGCCCCAGCATTTT
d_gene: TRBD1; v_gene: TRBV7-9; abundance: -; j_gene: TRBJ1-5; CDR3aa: CASSLGATGVGDQPQHF; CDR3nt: TGTGCCAGCAGCTTAGGCGCAACAGGGGTTGGCGATCAGCCCCAGCATTTT
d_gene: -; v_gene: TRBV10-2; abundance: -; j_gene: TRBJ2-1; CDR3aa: CASSDPAYNEQFF; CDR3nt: TGCGCCAGCAGTGACCCCGCCTACAATGAGCAGTTCTTC
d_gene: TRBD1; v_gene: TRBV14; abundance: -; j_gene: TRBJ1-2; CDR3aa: CASKGQGSYGYTF; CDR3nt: TGTGCCAGCAAAGGACAGGGTTCCTATGGCTACACCTTC
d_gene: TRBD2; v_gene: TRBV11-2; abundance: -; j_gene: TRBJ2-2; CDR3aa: CASTSGGAGELFF; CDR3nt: TGTGCCAGCACCTCCGGGGGGGCCGGGGAGCTGTTTTTT
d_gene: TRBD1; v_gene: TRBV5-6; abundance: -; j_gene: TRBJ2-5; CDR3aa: CASSLLDRDRETQYF; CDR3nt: TGTGCCAGCAGCCTATTGGACAGGGATAGAGAGACCCAGTACTTC
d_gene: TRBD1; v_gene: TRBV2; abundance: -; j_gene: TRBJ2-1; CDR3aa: CASAYYRGSSYNEQFF; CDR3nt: TGTGCCAGCGCATACTACAGGGGGAGCTCCTACAATGAGCAGTTCTTC
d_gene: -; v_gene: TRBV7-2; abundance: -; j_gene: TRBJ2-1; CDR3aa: CASSRQGGSYNEQFF; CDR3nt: TGTGCCAGCAGCCGTCAAGGGGGTTCATACAATGAGCAGTTCTTC
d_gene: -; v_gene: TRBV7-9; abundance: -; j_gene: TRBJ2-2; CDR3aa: CASSAIFGQGNTGELFF; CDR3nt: TGTGCCAGCAGCGCGATATTTGGGCAGGGGAACACCGGGGAGCTGTTTTTT
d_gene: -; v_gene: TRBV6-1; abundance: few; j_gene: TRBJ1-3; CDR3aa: CASEDSSGNTIYF; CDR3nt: TGTGCCAGCGAGGACAGCTCTGGAAACACCATATATTTT
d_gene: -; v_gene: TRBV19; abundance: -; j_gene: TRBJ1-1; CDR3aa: CASRGADWTEAFF; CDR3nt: TGTGCCAGTAGAGGAGCAGATTGGACTGAAGCTTTCTTT
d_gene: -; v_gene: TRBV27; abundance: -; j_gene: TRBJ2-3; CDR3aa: CASRVSGADTQYF; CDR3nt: TGTGCCAGCAGGGTATCGGGGGCAGATACGCAGTATTTT
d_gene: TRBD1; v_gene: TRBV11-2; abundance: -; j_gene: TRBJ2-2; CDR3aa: CASSLRGTGTGNTGELFF; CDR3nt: TGTGCCAGCAGCTTAAGGGGGACCGGGACAGGGAACACCGGGGAGCTGTTTTTT
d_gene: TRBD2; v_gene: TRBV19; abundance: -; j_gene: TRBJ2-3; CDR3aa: CASRISGGRADTQYF; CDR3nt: TGTGCCAGTAGGATTAGCGGGGGACGGGCAGATACGCAGTATTTT
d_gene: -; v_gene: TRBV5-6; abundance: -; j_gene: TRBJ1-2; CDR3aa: CASSPRTHTNYGYTF; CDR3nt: TGTGCCAGCAGCCCACGGACACATACTAACTATGGCTACACCTTC
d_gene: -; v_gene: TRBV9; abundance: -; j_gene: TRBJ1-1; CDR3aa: CASSAGMADTEAFF; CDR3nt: TGTGCCAGCAGCGCCGGGATGGCGGACACTGAAGCTTTCTTT
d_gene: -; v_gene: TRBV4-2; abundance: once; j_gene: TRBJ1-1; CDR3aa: CASSPLGAGRTEAFF; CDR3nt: TGTGCCAGCAGCCCCCTAGGGGCAGGGCGCACTGAAGCTTTCTTT
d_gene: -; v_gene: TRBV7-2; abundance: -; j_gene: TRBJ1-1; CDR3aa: CASSLLALYLMNTEAFF; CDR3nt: TGTGCCAGCAGCTTATTAGCGCTTTATTTAATGAACACTGAAGCTTTCTTT
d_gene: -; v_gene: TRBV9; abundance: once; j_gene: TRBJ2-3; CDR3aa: CASSSGPAPDTQYF; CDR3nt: TGTGCCAGCAGCAGTGGGCCAGCCCCAGATACGCAGTATTTT
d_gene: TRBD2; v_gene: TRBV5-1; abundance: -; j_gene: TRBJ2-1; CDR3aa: CASSLVSGGAGEQFF; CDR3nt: TGCGCCAGCAGCTTGGTTAGCGGGGGGGCTGGTGAGCAGTTCTTC
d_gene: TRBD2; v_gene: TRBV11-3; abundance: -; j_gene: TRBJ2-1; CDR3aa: CASSSLAGEQFF; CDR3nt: TGTGCCAGCAGCTCCCTAGCGGGCGAGCAGTTCTTC
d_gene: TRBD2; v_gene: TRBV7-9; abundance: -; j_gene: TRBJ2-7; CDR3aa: CASSLDISGTYEQYF; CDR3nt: TGTGCCAGCAGCTTAGACATTAGCGGGACCTACGAGCAGTACTTC
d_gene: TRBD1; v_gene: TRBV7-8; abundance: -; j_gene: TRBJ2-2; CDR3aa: CASRTGTGTGELFF; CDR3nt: TGTGCCAGCAGAACCGGGACAGGGACCGGGGAGCTGTTTTTT
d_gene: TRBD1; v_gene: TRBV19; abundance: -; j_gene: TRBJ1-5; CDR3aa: CASRSTGGASNQPQHF; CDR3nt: TGTGCCAGTAGGTCAACAGGGGGCGCGAGCAATCAGCCCCAGCATTTT
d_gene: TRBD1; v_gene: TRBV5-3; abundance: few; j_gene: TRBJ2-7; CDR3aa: CARSQRQGSSYEQYF; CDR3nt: TGTGCCAGAAGCCAGAGACAGGGCAGCTCCTACGAGCAGTACTTC
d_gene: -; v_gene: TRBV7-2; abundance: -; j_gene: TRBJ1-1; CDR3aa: CASSFSQVNTEAFF; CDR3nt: TGTGCCAGCAGCTTTAGTCAGGTGAACACTGAAGCTTTCTTT
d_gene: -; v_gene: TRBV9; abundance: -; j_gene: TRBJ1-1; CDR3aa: CASSVGPGGYTEAFF; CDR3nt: TGTGCCAGCAGCGTAGGGCCCGGGGGGTACACTGAAGCTTTCTTT
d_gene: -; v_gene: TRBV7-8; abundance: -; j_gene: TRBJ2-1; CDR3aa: CASSLEGRGNEQFF; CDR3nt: TGTGCCAGCAGCTTAGAAGGCAGGGGCAATGAGCAGTTCTTC
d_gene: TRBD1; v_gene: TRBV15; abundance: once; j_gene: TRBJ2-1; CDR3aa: CATSRYPQGYEQFF; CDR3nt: TGTGCCACCAGCAGATACCCACAGGGGTATGAGCAGTTCTTC
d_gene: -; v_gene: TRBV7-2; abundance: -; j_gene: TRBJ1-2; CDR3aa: CASSRPDRAVGYTF; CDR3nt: TGTGCCAGCAGCCGCCCCGACAGAGCCGTAGGCTACACCTTC
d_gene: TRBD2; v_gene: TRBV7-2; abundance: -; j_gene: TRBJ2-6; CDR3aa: CASRKGTSGGASGANVLTF; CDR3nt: TGTGCCAGCAGAAAAGGGACTAGCGGGGGGGCCTCTGGGGCCAACGTCCTGACTTTC
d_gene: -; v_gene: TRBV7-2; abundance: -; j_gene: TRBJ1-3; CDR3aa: CASSSNLAGNTIYF; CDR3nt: TGTGCCAGCAGCTCTAATTTAGCTGGAAACACCATATATTTT
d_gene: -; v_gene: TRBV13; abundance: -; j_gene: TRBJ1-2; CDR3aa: CASSLTPGGYTF; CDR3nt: TGTGCCAGCAGCTTGACCCCGGGGGGCTACACCTTC
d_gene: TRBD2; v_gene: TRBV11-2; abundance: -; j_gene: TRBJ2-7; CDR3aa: CASSLGGHRDSEYF; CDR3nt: TGTGCCAGCAGCTTGGGAGGGCACCGGGACTCGGAGTACTTC
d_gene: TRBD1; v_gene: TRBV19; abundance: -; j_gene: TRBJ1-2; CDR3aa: CASSPPPGQPHGYTF; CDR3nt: TGTGCCAGTAGTCCTCCACCGGGACAGCCCCATGGCTACACCTTC
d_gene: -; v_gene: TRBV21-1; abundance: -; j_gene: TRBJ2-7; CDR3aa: CASIKGTGDHYEQYF; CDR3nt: TGTGCCAGTATCAAGGGGACAGGGGATCACTACGAGCAGTACTTC